Listed here are 14 T cell receptor beta chains from one sample, sequenced in a study of Graves' ophthalmopathy and Graves' hyperthyroidism. TCR beta CDR3 amplification used RNA transcripts. HTBI-primed first-round RT-PCR preceded second-round multiplex PCR. Via MiXCR, TCRdb re-called the multiplex PCR reads, giving one row per CDR3 protein. The sample includes hundreds of thousands of distinct CDR3 sequences, roughly 20% of them seen just once. Material: peripheral blood. The receptors come from a woman aged 18-29 years with stable Graves' hyperthyroidism. Some clones in this sample may be carry-over from other donors' samples.

This clonotype showed up many times. The rearrangement joins TRBV9 to TRBJ2-7; 13 bases are a match to TRBD2. V was clipped by 2 bases and J by 4 bases; unmatched bases: 6. The CDR3 totals 16 residues. Germline loops: CDR1 SGDLS, CDR2 YYNGEE. The CDR3 here is CASSVGLAGDGYEQYF. Written as DNA, the CDR3 is TGTGCCAGCAGCGTCGGACTAGCGGGGGACGGATACGAGCAGTACTTC.

This clonotype was seen repeatedly, ten times or more. The chain links TRBV6-1 to TRBJ1-2, with D perhaps TRBD1 (5 bases). The CDR3 spans 15 residues. Trimming pared 1 base from V and 0 bases from J, leaving 9 bases between. Looked up from germline, CDR1 is MNHNS and CDR2 is SASEGT. CDR3 nucleotides: TGTGCCAGCAGTGAAGTTCAGACAGCTAACTATGGCTACACCTTC. Protein sequence: CASSEVQTANYGYTF.

The V gene is TRBV9, the J gene TRBJ1-3; tentatively, D is TRBD1 (6 bases). The CDR3 is 15 residues long. Trimming left V 4 bases short and J 3 bases short, with 14 bases between. Germline CDR1 is SGDLS and CDR2 is YYNGEE. The CDR3 DNA sequence: TGTGCCAGCAGCCCCAGATTGGACAGTGGAAACACCATATATTTT. It encodes CASSPRLDSGNTIYF.

This clonotype was observed many times. This chain links TRBV6-2 or TRBV6-3 with TRBJ1-5; 12 nucleotides match TRBD1. The CDR3 extends over 17 amino acids. Per the germline V gene, CDR1 is MNHEY and CDR2 is SVGEGT. The ends lost 5 bases at V and 3 bases at J; junction bases unmatched: 8. The CDR3 spells CASSRGQGATYNQPQHF. DNA of the CDR3: TGTGCCAGCAGTCGGGGACAGGGGGCTACATACAATCAGCCCCAGCATTTT.

The sample holds many counts of this clonotype. CDR3 amino acids: CASRPLSDPYEQYF. For the CDR3, the DNA is TGTGCCAGCAGGCCCCTTAGTGACCCCTACGAGCAGTACTTC. The chain recombines TRBV11-2 with TRBJ2-7; D gene uncertain. Per the germline V gene, CDR1 is SGHAT and CDR2 is FQNNGV. Trimming shortened V by 6 bases and J by 2 bases, and 14 bases separated the two germline ends. The CDR3 loop spans 14 amino acids.

This clonotype was detected many times. The chain has TRBV5-1 and TRBJ1-5, with D possibly being TRBD1 (6 bases). The CDR3 runs to 15 residues. The V gene's germline CDR1 is SGHRS and CDR2 YFSETQ. V dropped 5 bases and J dropped 2 bases, with 14 bases sitting between them. The CDR3 protein is CASSQSGGRNQPQHF. DNA of the CDR3: TGCGCCAGCAGTCAATCGGGGGGGCGCAATCAGCCCCAGCATTTT.

The CDR3: CSARGGYQETQYF. DNA for the CDR3: TGCAGTGCTAGAGGGGGGTACCAAGAGACCCAGTACTTC. The V and J genes are TRBV20-1 and TRBJ2-5; either TRBD1 or TRBD2 may supply D (5 bases each). Trimming took off 1 base at V and 0 bases at J, with 6 bases between the two ends. CDR3 length: 13 amino acids. Germline CDR1 is DFQATT and CDR2 is SNEGSKA (reference sequence).

In its sample, this clonotype was seen many times. The rearrangement uses TRBV28 and TRBJ2-5; D is ambiguous. CDR3 size: 14 residues. Trimming stripped 3 bases from V and 0 bases from J, with 8 bases between. Germline loops: CDR1 MDHEN, CDR2 SYDVKM. CDR3 in DNA: TGTGCCAGCAGTTTGGCAGCGTACCAAGAGACCCAGTACTTC. It codes for CASSLAAYQETQYF.

Many counts were recorded for this clonotype. This CDR3 is CASSLGVASGTLRQETQYF. In DNA, the CDR3 is TGTGCCAGCAGCCTCGGCGTTGCTAGCGGGACCTTGAGGCAAGAGACCCAGTACTTC. The rearrangement links TRBV9 to TRBJ2-5; TRBD2 agrees at 9 bases. The CDR3 is 19 residues long. Germline V gives CDR1 SGDLS, CDR2 YYNGEE. V was pared by 4 bases and J by 2 bases, with 18 bases of the junction left unmatched.

This clonotype was detected ten times or more. This chain joins TRBV6-1 and TRBJ2-7; 7 bases match TRBD1. Trimming removed 8 bases from V and 4 bases from J; junction bases left unmatched: 14. This CDR3 is built from 15 residues. In germline, CDR1 is MNHNS, CDR2 SASEGT. In DNA form, the CDR3 reads TGTGCCAGCTCTTTAGCCAGGGGGAATCGGTACGAGCAGTACTTC. This translates into CASSLARGNRYEQYF.

In its sample, this clonotype was seen many times. V gene TRBV6-1 combines with J gene TRBJ1-2, with D possibly TRBD1 on 5 matching bases. Germline-derived CDR1 and CDR2 are MNHNS and SASEGT. V lost 10 bases and J 6 bases, leaving 18 bases between the germline ends. The CDR3 totals 13 residues. Here the CDR3 reads CATKTATGDGYTF. The CDR3 DNA reads as TGTGCCACCAAGACAGCCACTGGGGATGGCTACACCTTC.

The chain uses TRBV11-3 and TRBJ2-7; D call uncertain. Trimming took 1 base from V and 4 from J, leaving 11 bases between them. Germline V gives CDR1 SGHNT, CDR2 YENEEA. The CDR3 sequence is 14 residues long. The CDR3, as DNA: TGTGCCAGCAGCTTAGTCCTCAGGCCTTACGAGCAGTACTTC. It specifies CASSLVLRPYEQYF.

Only a few counts were recorded for this clonotype. The V gene is TRBV4-1, the J gene TRBJ2-5; either TRBD1 or TRBD2 may supply D (5 bases each). Germline V CDR1 and CDR2: MGHRA, YSYEKL. The CDR3 sequence is 18 residues long. V was pared by 0 bases and J by 1 base, with 18 bases between. The CDR3 region is CASSQDGGPLGFQETQYF. CDR3 DNA: TGCGCCAGCAGCCAAGATGGGGGACCCCTTGGGTTCCAAGAGACCCAGTACTTC.

V gene TRBV6-1 combines with J gene TRBJ2-3; the D gene could be TRBD1 or TRBD2 (5 bases each). Trimming removed 7 bases from V and 3 bases from J, with 17 bases in between. Germline values: CDR1 MNHNS, CDR2 SASEGT. The CDR3 length is 15 residues. This chain's CDR3 is CASTSRKGSTDTQYF. The CDR3 nucleotides read TGTGCCAGCACCTCCCGGAAGGGGAGTACAGATACGCAGTATTTT.